This TCR beta chain was captured by sequencing in a study of tumor-infiltrating lymphocytes in primary liver carcinoma. From germline, CDR1 is MNHEY and CDR2 SVGAGI. The CDR3 spans 13 residues. Study-wide points: A significantly higher top-250-clone fraction was found in tumors than in blood (p = 0.039). Tumor-adjacent and tumor-blood pairs shared a smaller degree of overlap than tumor region pairs.

Concerning this clonotype: Its antigen is as yet unknown.

Unsorted bulk tissue, about 19-32 mg of it, served as the source for co-extraction of RNA and DNA. Patients had chronic HBV infection and were treatment-naive. Whichever tumor sample was examined, it had over 90% viable tumor cells. Total RNA (around 500 ng) served as template for TCR beta cDNA synthesis primed by a constant-region primer. What produced the TCR beta libraries was three nested multiplex PCR rounds using slightly modified ARM-PCR. Use of TRBV1-TRBV30 forward primers with a C-beta reverse primer characterized the first two PCR rounds, which lasted 10 cycles each. MiXCR, applied by TCRdb to the multiplex PCR reads, yields one record per CDR3 protein. The sample consists of 50,000 to 65,000 distinct CDR3 sequences, about 71% of them appearing once.

This sequence originates from a man in his forties with primary liver carcinoma and hepatitis B virus infection. Sequences were obtained from liver tumor tissue from sampling region 4. This sample's subset: tumor region T4, right-lateral pole. This rearrangement joins TRBV6-5 to TRBJ1-5, with D unresolved. In nucleotides, the CDR3 is TGTACAAGCAGTTACGGGAGGAATCAGCCCCAGCATTTT. Its protein is CTSSYGRNQPQHF.